This T cell receptor beta chain was documented in a study of CD8 T cells in ankylosing spondylitis. Study-level points and caveats: Matched ankylosing spondylitis synovial fluid reportedly contained a significantly enriched population of disease-linked clones.

In making TCR beta libraries, quantitative 5'-RACE with molecular barcodes was used. Each CDR3 protein is one row after TCRdb ran MiXCR on the 5' RACE reads. The sample holds 350,000 to 400,000 distinct CDR3 sequences; roughly 20% are singletons and the top ten take less than 15%. Worth noting for this clonotype: Its antigen remains unidentified.

Sequenced sample: blood, either unsorted or a sorted T cell fraction (not recorded which). The clonotype comes from a male donor with ankylosing spondylitis or in good health (not recorded which).

Written as DNA, the CDR3 is TGCAGTGCTAGAGATTTGTTGGCAGGGGCGTACGAGCAGTACTTC. Its translation: CSARDLLAGAYEQYF. The chain links TRBV20-1 to TRBJ2-7; a weak D match, TRBD1 (6 bases). Trimming pared 0 bases from V and 4 bases from J, leaving 16 bases between. Per germline, CDR1 DFQATT and CDR2 SNEGSKA (reference sequence). The CDR3 runs 15 residues.